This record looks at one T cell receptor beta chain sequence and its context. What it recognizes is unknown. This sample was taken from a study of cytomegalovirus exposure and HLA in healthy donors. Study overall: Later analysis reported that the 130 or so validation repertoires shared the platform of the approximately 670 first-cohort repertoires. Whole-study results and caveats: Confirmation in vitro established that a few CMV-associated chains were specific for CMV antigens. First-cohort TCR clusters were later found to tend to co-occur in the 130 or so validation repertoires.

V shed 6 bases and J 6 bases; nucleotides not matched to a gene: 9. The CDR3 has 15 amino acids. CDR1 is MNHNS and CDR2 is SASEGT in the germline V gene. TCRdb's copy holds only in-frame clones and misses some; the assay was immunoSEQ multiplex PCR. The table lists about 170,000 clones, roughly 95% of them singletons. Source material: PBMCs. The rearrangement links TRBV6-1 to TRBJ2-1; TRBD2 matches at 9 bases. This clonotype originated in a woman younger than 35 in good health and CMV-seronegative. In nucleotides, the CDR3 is TGTGCCAGCAGGGAAAGCGGGGGGTACGTCAATGAGCAGTTCTTC. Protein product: CASRESGGYVNEQFF.